This T cell receptor (beta chain) was recovered during a study of blood T cell repertoires in COVID-19. About the research overall: Acute and convalescent COVID-19 samples came from the United States, Italy and Spain. PBMCs, B-cell-depleted T cells, or T cells provided the cDNA or gDNA that made up the material.

CDR1 and CDR2 from the germline V gene are SGDLS and YYNGEE. This CDR3 is built from 16 residues. V trimming: 4 bases; J trimming: 0 bases; junction bases outside the gene matches: 6. Original processing methods: Amplification from reference gene primers served as the basis for estimated nucleated cell counts. Produced via immunoSEQ multiplex PCR; TCRdb's table is partial and in-frame only. V and J calls and clone size are given by that table; D and trimming were obtained from the DNA. Of approximately 270,000 clones in the sample, about 89% are singletons; the top ten hold approximately 2%. The genes are TRBV9 and TRBJ2-3; 9 bases match TRBD1. The sample consisted of peripheral blood. This sequence originates from a man between 45 and 60 years old with acute or convalescent COVID-19. The CDR3 nucleotides read TGTGCCAGCAGCCCACGGACAGGGGTCAGCACAGATACGCAGTATTTT. This translates into CASSPRTGVSTDTQYF.